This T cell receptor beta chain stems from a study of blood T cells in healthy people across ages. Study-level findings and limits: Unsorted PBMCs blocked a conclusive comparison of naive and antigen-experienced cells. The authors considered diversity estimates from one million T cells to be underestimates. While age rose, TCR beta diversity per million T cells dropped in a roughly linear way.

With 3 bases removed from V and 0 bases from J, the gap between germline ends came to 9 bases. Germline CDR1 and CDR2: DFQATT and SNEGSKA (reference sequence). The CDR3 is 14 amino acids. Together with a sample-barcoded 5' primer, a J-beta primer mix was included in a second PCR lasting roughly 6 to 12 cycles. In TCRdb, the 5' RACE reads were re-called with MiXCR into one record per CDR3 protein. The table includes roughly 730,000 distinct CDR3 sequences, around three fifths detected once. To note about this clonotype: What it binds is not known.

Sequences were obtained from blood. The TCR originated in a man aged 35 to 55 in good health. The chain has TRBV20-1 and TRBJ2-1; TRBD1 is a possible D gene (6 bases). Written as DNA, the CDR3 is TGCAGTGCTAGCCAGGGGAGCTCCTACAATGAGCAGTTCTTC. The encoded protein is CSASQGSSYNEQFF.